Here is one TCR beta chain with its context. The antigen is unknown. Germline V gives CDR1 MNHEY, CDR2 SVGEGT. This CDR3 contains 12 residues. This record comes from a study of monozygotic twins with inflammatory bowel disease. Whole-study findings and limits: None of the different T cell subtypes could be distinguished from one another.

The template was total RNA from whole blood, with no T cell sorting. Each TCR library used about 3,500 ng of total RNA. The team made cDNA by running eight separate reactions for each sample. Following a re-call of the 5' RACE reads, TCRdb has one entry per CDR3 protein and lacks DNA. Recorded here are 400,000 or so distinct CDR3 sequences; the top ten clones represent more than 2%. V and J are TRBV6-2 or TRBV6-3 and TRBJ2-1. The sample consisted of blood. The sequence was obtained from a human donor with ulcerative colitis or Crohn's disease, or a healthy co-twin of an affected twin (not recorded which). The chain's CDR3 is CASSIPYNEQFF.